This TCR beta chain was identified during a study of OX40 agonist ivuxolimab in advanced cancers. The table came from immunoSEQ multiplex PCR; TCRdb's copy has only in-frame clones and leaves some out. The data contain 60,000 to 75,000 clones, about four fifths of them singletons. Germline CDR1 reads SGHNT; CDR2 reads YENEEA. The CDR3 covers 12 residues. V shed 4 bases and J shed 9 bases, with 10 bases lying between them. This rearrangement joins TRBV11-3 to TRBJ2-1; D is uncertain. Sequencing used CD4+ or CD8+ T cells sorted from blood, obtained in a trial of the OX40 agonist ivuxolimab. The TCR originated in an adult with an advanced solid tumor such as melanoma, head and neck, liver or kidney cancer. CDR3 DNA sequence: TGTGCCAGCAGCTCCCCAGGAATTGAGCAGTTCTTC. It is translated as CASSSPGIEQFF. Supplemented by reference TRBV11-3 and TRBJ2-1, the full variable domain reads EAGVVQSPRYKIIEKKQPVAFWCNPISGHNTLYWYLQNLGQGPELLIRYENEEAVDDSQLPKDRFSAERLKGVDSTLKIQPAELGDSAVYLCASSSPGIEQFFGPGTRLTVL.